One sample yielded the 4 T cell receptor beta chains listed below, sequenced in a study of OX40 agonist ivuxolimab in advanced cancers. Measured with immunoSEQ multiplex PCR; TCRdb has only the in-frame clones, and not every one. The sample shows around 50,000 clones, 65% to 85% of them seen only once. The material sequenced was CD4+ or CD8+ T cells sorted from blood, taken in a trial of the OX40 agonist ivuxolimab. The receptors originated from an adult with an advanced solid tumor such as melanoma, head and neck, liver or kidney cancer.

The genes are TRBV2 and TRBJ2-1; maybe TRBD2 (5 bases). Trimming removed 0 bases from V and 14 bases from J, with 17 bases in between. Germline CDR1 SNHLY, CDR2 FYNNEI. The CDR3 has 14 residues. The CDR3 loop is CASSEARASLREFF. The CDR3 DNA sequence: TGTGCCAGCAGTGAAGCGCGAGCTTCCCTGAGGGAGTTCTTC. Full variable domain (remainder filled in from reference TRBV2 and TRBJ2-1): EPEVTQTPSHQVTQMGQEVILRCVPISNHLYFYWYRQILGQKVEFLVSFYNNEISEKSEIFDDQFSVERPDGSNFTLKIRSTKLEDSAMYFCASSEARASLREFFGPGTRLTVL.

This clone has just one count. V is TRBV9 and J is TRBJ1-3, with D hard to call. The V end was cut by 2 bases, the J end by 0 bases, with 6 bases between. The germline gives CDR1 SGDLS, CDR2 YYNGEE. The CDR3 contains 14 residues. The CDR3, as DNA: TGTGCCAGCAGCGTGGGGTACTCTGGAAACACCATATATTTT. Residues: CASSVGYSGNTIYF.

This chain links TRBV5-3 with TRBJ2-4; 11 bases line up with TRBD2. TRBV5-3 belongs to the ORF category, with a function that is uncertain. V was pared by 2 bases and J by 2 bases, with 6 bases of the junction left unmatched. The CDR3 spans 17 residues. As DNA, the CDR3 is TGTGCCAGAAGCTTCCGACTAGCGGGATTCTCCAAAAACATTCAGTACTTC. It translates to CARSFRLAGFSKNIQYF.

J is TRBJ2-4 and V is TRBV7-9, with D perhaps TRBD2 (6 bases). V dropped 7 bases and J dropped 0 bases, with 13 bases sitting between them. CDR1 is SEHNR and CDR2 is FQNEAQ in the germline V gene (reference sequence). CDR3 length: 15 amino acids. The CDR3 here is CASNNWGLAKNIQYF. CDR3 sequence (DNA): TGTGCCAGCAACAACTGGGGACTAGCCAAAAACATTCAGTACTTC.